A single count supports the clone carrying this T cell receptor beta chain. Method: immunoSEQ multiplex PCR; TCRdb's copy keeps in-frame clones and lacks some. Among roughly 430,000 clones listed, about 88% were seen once. The length of the CDR3 is 13 residues. Germline V gives CDR1 SGHAT, CDR2 FQNNGV. Losses at the gene ends were 4 bases for V and 4 bases for J; bases not matched to a gene: 3. The data were obtained in a study of blood T cell repertoires in COVID-19. For the study at large: Samples of COVID-19 (acute and convalescent) were obtained from the United States, Italy and Spain.

In terms of age and location, participants ranged from roughly 18 to 95 years and lived in about two dozen US areas. Sequencing used PBMCs or T cells enriched from blood (not recorded which). The V and J genes are TRBV11-2 and TRBJ1-1, with 7 positions matching TRBD1. This TCR derives from a woman younger than 30 who had been exposed to COVID-19. CDR3 coding DNA: TGTGCCAGCAGCTCAGGGGGGTTCACTGAAGCTTTCTTT. Translating gives CASSSGGFTEAFF.